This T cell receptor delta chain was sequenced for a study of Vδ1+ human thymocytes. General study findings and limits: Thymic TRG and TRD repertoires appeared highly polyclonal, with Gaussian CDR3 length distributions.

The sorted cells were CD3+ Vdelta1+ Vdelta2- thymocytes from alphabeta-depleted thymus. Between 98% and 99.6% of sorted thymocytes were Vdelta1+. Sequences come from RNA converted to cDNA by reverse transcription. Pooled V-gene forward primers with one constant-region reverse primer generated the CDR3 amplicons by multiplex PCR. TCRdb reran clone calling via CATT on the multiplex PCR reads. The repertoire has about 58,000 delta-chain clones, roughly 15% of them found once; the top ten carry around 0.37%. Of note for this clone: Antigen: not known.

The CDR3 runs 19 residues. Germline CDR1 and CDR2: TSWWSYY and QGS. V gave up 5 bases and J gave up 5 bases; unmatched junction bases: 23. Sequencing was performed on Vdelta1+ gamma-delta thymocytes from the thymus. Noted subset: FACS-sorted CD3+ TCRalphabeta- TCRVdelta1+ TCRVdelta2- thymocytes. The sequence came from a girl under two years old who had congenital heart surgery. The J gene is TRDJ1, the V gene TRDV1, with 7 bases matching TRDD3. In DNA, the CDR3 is TGTGCTCTTGGGCCCCGAAGTGTCCCTACAGTCTGGGGGGATGATAAACTCATCTTT. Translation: CALGPRSVPTVWGDDKLIF.